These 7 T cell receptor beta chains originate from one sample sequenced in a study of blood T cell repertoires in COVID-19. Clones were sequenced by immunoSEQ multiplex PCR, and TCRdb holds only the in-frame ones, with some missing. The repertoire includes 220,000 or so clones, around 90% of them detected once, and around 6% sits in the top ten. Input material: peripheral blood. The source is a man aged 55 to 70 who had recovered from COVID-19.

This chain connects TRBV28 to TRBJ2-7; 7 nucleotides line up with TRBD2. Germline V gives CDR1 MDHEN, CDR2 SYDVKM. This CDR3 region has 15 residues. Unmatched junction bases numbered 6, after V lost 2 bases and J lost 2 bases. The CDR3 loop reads CASSLAGVRTYEQYF. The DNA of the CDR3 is TGTGCCAGCAGTTTAGCGGGAGTAAGGACCTACGAGCAGTACTTC.

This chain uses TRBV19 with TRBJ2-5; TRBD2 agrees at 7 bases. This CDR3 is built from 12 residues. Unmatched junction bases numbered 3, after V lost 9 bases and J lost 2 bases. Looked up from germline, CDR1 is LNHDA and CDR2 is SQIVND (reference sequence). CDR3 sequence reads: CASREGQETQYF. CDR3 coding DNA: TGTGCCAGCAGGGAGGGACAAGAGACCCAGTACTTC.

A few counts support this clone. The CDR3 DNA reads as TGTGCCAGCAGTCTTACTAGTATCCACGAGCAGTACTTC. It translates to CASSLTSIHEQYF. The genes are TRBV3-1 (or the pseudogene TRBV3-2) and TRBJ2-7; D is possibly TRBD2 (5 bases). This CDR3 region has 13 residues. Trimming took 6 bases from V and 5 from J, leaving 14 bases between them. Germline lookup yields CDR1 LGHDT and CDR2 YNNKEL (reference sequence).

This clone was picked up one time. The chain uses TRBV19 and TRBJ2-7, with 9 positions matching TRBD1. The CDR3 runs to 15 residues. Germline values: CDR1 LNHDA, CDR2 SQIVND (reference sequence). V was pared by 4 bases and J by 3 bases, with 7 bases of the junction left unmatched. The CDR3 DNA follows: TGTGCCAGTAGTAGGTGGGGGACAGGGCTCTACGAGCAGTACTTC. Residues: CASSRWGTGLYEQYF.

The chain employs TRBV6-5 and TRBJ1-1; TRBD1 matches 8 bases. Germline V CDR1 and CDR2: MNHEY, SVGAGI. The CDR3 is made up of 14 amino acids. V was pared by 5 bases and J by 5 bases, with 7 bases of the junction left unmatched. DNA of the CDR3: TGTGCCAGCAGTAGTCGTACAGGGGGAACTGAAGCTTTCTTT. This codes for CASSSRTGGTEAFF.

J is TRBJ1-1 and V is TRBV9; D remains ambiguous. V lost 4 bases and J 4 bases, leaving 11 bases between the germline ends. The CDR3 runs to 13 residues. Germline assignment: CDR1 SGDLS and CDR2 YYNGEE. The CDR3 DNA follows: TGTGCCAGCAGCCCTTCCCCCCTCACTGAAGCTTTCTTT. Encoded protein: CASSPSPLTEAFF.

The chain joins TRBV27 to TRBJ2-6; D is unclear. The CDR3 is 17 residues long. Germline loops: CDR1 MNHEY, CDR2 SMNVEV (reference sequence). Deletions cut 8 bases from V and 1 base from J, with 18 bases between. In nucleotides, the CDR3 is TGTGCCAGCCTCCCCGCCGTCACCACATCTGGGGCCAACGTCCTGACTTTC. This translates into CASLPAVTTSGANVLTF. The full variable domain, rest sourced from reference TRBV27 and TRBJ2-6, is EAQVTQNPRYLITVTGKKLTVTCSQNMNHEYMSWYRQDPGLGLRQIYYSMNVEVTDKGDVPEGYKVSRKEKRNFPLILESPSPNQTSLYFCASLPAVTTSGANVLTFGAGSRLTVL.